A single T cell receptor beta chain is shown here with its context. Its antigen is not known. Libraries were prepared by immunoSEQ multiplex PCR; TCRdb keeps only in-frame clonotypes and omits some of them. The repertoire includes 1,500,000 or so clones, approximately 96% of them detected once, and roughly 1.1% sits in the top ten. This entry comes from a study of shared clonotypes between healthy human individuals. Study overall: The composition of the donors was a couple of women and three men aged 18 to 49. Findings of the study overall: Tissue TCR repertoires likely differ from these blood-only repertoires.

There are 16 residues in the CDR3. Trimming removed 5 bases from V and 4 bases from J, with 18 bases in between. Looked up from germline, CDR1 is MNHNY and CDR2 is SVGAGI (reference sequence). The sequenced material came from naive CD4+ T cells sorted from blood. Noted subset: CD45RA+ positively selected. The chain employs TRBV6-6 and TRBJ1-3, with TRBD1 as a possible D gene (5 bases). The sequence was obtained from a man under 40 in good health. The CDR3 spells CASSQPGAGLGNTIYF. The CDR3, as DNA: TGTGCCAGCAGTCAACCGGGAGCAGGGTTGGGAAACACCATATATTTT.